This entry features one T cell receptor beta chain sequence. The ends were cut back, 2 bases at V and 4 bases at J, with 6 bases in the middle. The germline V gene has CDR1 MNHEY and CDR2 SVGAGI. The length of the CDR3 is 14 residues. Primers used in a second PCR of roughly 7 to 12 cycles were a sample-barcoded 5' primer and a J-beta primer mix. TCRdb re-called the 5' RACE reads through MiXCR, storing one row per CDR3 protein. The sample yields roughly 800,000 distinct CDR3 sequences, 25% to 30% seen once. The sample belongs to a study of blood T cells in healthy people across ages. The people who gave samples were healthy Caucasians from Russia, aged roughly 6 to 100. The data were also submitted as part of a second study, on T cells of mothers and their children. That work states: A few healthy Caucasian mothers and their six children were the donors. All extracted RNA went into cDNA synthesis, approximately 1.5 ug per 15 ul.

The chain recombines TRBV6-5 with TRBJ2-6; D is uncertain. This clonotype was sampled from a boy aged 10-17 years in good health. Specimen: blood. CDR3 in amino acids: CASSYRVGANVLTF. The CDR3 DNA is TGTGCCAGCAGTTACAGAGTGGGGGCCAACGTCCTGACTTTC.